What follows are 4 T cell receptor beta chains derived from one specimen sequenced in a study of Graves' ophthalmopathy and Graves' hyperthyroidism. Amplified TCR beta CDR3 regions were obtained using RNA transcripts as template. Amplification began with first-round RT-PCR using HTBI primers, then second-round multiplex PCR was performed. TCRdb used MiXCR to reprocess the multiplex PCR reads, holding one entry per CDR3 protein. The top ten hold around 25% of the sample, which has around 51,000 distinct CDR3 sequences, around 45% seen once. The sequencing sample was made of peripheral blood. The receptors were sampled from an adult man with Graves' ophthalmopathy.

Concerning this clonotype: It may be a read error: a sequence one base away is much more abundant. V gene TRBV6-5 combines with J gene TRBJ2-1, with TRBD2 identical over 10 bases. CDR3 size: 16 residues. Germline V CDR1 and CDR2: MNHEY, SVGAGI. This CDR3 is CASSSPRERGGNEQLF. In DNA, the CDR3 is TGTGCCAGCAGTTCCCCCCGCGAGCGGGGGGGTAATGAGCAGCTCTTC.

This clonotype was found many times. This chain joins TRBV12-3 or TRBV12-4 and TRBJ1-1; 8 positions agree with TRBD1. The V and J ends lost 7 bases and 1 base, in that order; junction bases with no gene match: 5. This CDR3 has 14 residues. Here the CDR3 reads CASNFGQGNTEAFF. The DNA for the CDR3 is TGTGCCAGCAATTTCGGACAGGGGAACACTGAAGCTTTCTTT.

The rearrangement links TRBV6-6 to TRBJ2-5; possible D gene TRBD2, 6 bases. CDR3 length: 13 amino acids. V shed 1 base and J shed 3 bases, with 6 bases lying between them. The germline CDR1 and CDR2 sequences are MNHNY and SVGAGI (reference sequence). The CDR3, as DNA: TGTGCCAGCAGTTACTGGGGGGAAGAGACCCAGTACTTC. As protein: CASSYWGEETQYF.

This clonotype came up many times. A much larger clone lies a single base off, so this may be a read error. This chain uses TRBV24-1 with TRBJ1-6; maybe TRBD1 (5 bases). Germline V gene lookup returns CDR1 KGHDR and CDR2 SFDVKD. CDR3 length equals 12 residues. The CDR3, as DNA: TGTGCCACCAGCAGGGACGATTCACCCCTCCGCTTT. This translates into CATSRDDSPLRF.